Following are 5 T cell receptor beta chains from one sample sequenced in a study of T cell repertoires in cytomegalovirus infection. These receptors are not linked to any known antigen. TCRdb fed the reads into MiXCR, producing one record per CDR3 protein. Among around 540,000 distinct CDR3 sequences listed, roughly 34% were seen once. The sequencing here drew on cultured PBMCs, taken from culture after CMV antigen stimulation. Receptors originate from a human donor in good health (CMV status not recorded). Some clones in this sample may be carry-over from other donors' samples.

The rearrangement links TRBV4-1 to TRBJ1-3, with D unclear. Trimming removed 4 bases at V and 2 bases at J, with 12 bases between. This CDR3 comprises 15 residues. Germline V gives CDR1 MGHRA, CDR2 YSYEKL. The CDR3 nucleotides read TGCGCCAGCAGCCCCCAATTGGGCGCTGGAAACACCATATATTTT. Translated, it gives CASSPQLGAGNTIYF.

The chain combines TRBV29-1 with TRBJ2-5; perhaps TRBD2 as D (5 bases). This CDR3 comprises 15 residues. The V gene's germline CDR1 is SQVTM and CDR2 ANQGSEA. With 4 bases removed from V and 5 bases from J, the gap between germline ends came to 20 bases. In DNA form, the CDR3 reads TGCAGCGTTGGGCCGACTGGGCTAGCCTGGGAGACCCAGTACTTC. This sequence encodes CSVGPTGLAWETQYF.

This clonotype was found a few times. The gene calls are TRBV7-2 and TRBJ2-7, with unresolved D. In germline, CDR1 is SGHTA, CDR2 FQGNSA. This CDR3 is 13 amino acids long. The ends were cut back, 5 bases at V and 2 bases at J, with 10 bases in the middle. DNA of the CDR3: TGTGCCAGCAGCCCTCAAGTCCCCTACGAGCAGTACTTC. It yields the protein CASSPQVPYEQYF.

Only a few counts were recorded for this clonotype. The V gene is TRBV28, the J gene TRBJ2-3; 12 bases align to TRBD2. The ends lost 3 bases at V and 2 bases at J; junction bases unmatched: 6. The CDR3 is 17 residues long. Germline values: CDR1 MDHEN, CDR2 SYDVKM. This chain's CDR3 is CASSLSSGRAFTDTQYF. The CDR3 DNA follows: TGTGCCAGCAGTTTGTCTAGCGGGAGGGCCTTCACAGATACGCAGTATTTT. Combining the CDR3 with reference TRBV28 and TRBJ2-3 gives the whole variable domain DVKVTQSSRYLVKRTGEKVFLECVQDMDHENMFWYRQDPGLGLRLIYFSYDVKMKEKGDIPEGYSVSREKKERFSLILESASTNQTSMYLCASSLSSGRAFTDTQYFGPGTRLTVL.

The chain is built from TRBV28 and TRBJ1-2, with 7 nucleotides matching TRBD1. This CDR3 comprises 14 residues. The germline CDR1 and CDR2 sequences are MDHEN and SYDVKM. Unmatched junction bases numbered 12, after V lost 10 bases and J lost 4 bases. The CDR3 sequence: CAIQQYRGGYGYTF. The DNA for the CDR3 is TGTGCCATCCAACAATACAGGGGTGGCTATGGCTACACCTTC.